This TCR beta chain was captured in a study of response to subunit inactivated influenza vaccine. TCRdb recomputed calls from the RT-PCR reads with MiXCR, one row per CDR3 protein. The sample contains approximately 500,000 distinct CDR3 sequences, roughly 13% of which appear only once. The study's findings and limits: Researchers suggested that each seasonal influenza vaccination recruits few new T cells.

This clonotype was counted only a few times. As yet, its antigen is unknown. The CDR3 totals 11 residues. The germline V and J ends were trimmed by 3 bases and 12 bases, with 11 bases remaining between them. Germline-derived CDR1 and CDR2 are LGHDT and YNNKEL (reference sequence). Sequencing used PBMCs from blood, obtained roughly 48 days after vaccination. The rearrangement joins TRBV3-1 to TRBJ1-1; D gene ambiguous. This TCR derives from a man aged 50-59 years who received an inactivated influenza vaccine. CDR3 coding DNA: TGTGCCAGCAGCCAGGTCGGGGAACCTTTCTTT. It is translated as CASSQVGEPFF.